The following is a T cell receptor (beta chain) sequence with its context. As yet, its antigen is unknown. Here immunoSEQ multiplex PCR was the method, and the copy in TCRdb shows in-frame clones only, minus some. In the table there are over 70,000 clones, under 85% of which are singletons. The trim removed 0 bases at V and 7 bases at J, leaving 3 bases unmatched. The CDR3 loop spans 15 amino acids. Germline loops: CDR1 KGHSH, CDR2 LQKENI. The sample comes from a study of graft-versus-host responses after intestinal transplantation. Whole-study context: Grafts were multivisceral, liver-intestinal, or isolated intestinal.

V and J are TRBV18 and TRBJ2-1; 10 nucleotides line up with TRBD1. Here the sequenced sample was unstimulated CD8+ T cells sorted from spleen or lymph node cells, taken before intestinal transplant. This clonotype was obtained from a human donor who received an intestinal transplant. DNA of the CDR3: TGTGCCAGCTCACCACCGGGACAGGGGTTGAATGAGCAGTTCTTC. This codes for CASSPPGQGLNEQFF.